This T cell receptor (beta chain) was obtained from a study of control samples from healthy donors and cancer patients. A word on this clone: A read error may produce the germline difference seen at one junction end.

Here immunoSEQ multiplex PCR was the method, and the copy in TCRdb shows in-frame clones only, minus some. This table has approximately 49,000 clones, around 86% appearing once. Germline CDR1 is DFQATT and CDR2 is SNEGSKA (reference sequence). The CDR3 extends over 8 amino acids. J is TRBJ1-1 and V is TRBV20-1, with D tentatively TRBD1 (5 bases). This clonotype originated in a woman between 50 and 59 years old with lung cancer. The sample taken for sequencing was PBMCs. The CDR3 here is CSAEGVVF. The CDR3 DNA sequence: TGCAGTGCGGAAGGGGTCGTCTTT.